This T cell receptor (beta chain) was found in a study of shared clonotypes between healthy human individuals (dated by TCRdb to 2020 to 2021). Regarding the research as a whole: A few men and two women, aged 18 to 49 years, made up the cohort. For each donor, CD4 naive and CD4 memory were each run on three plates, CD8 naive on two plates, and CD8 memory on one plate. The study deeply sequenced blood TCR repertoires of roughly five healthy adults to estimate repertoire size and the extent of clonotype sharing between individuals. To increase sequencing depth and limit assay-specific biases, TCR repertoire library preparation and sequencing were carried out by different laboratories using diverse techniques. Leukapheresis yielded between about 0.85 and 9 billion PBMCs per donor.

TCR CDR3 regions were amplified from genomic DNA by multiplex PCR using the deep immunoSEQ assay. Extracted genomic DNA from each cell subset was distributed evenly across all wells of several immunoSEQ 96-well plates, and each plate was treated as a replicate. Each replicate PCR for sorted subsets received about 180 ng genomic DNA, equal to about 30,000 T cell genomes. The purified libraries were quantified using a Qubit 3.0 fluorometer, sized with a Bioanalyzer 2100, and then quantified again using the KAPA Library Quantification kit. Every immunoSEQ 96-well plate was sequenced on a dedicated single-read 150-cycle Illumina NextSeq 550 flow cell. Regarding the original processing steps: Because only junctional sequences without quality scores were contained in the immunoSEQ output, filtering matching that applied to full-length reads could not be performed. To assign V/J genes and CDR3, sequences were annotated using PyIR, a Python wrapper for IgBLAST v1.9, with IMGT germline references. Reads with weak V/J assignments (E-value above 1e-6), missing CDR3, stop codons, out-of-frame junctions, or ambiguous translated residues were removed. V3J clonotypes were defined as sequences sharing the same inferred V gene, J gene, and CDR3 amino acid sequence. Percentage overlap between repertoires was calculated by dividing the number of shared unique clonotypes by the size of the smaller repertoire. Richness of each repertoire was evaluated using RTK rarefaction, the Chao1 estimator, and Recon v2.1 estimates of unobserved clonotypes. For all TCRbeta clonotypes obtained by the gDNA method from a few donors, generation probabilities were computed with OLGA. TCRdb limited this immuneACCESS table to in-frame rearrangements with V and J called. A share of clones is missing; checked studies link under half to unresolved V genes, and the rest is unexplained. From that table come the V and J calls and clone size; the DNA was used to work out D and trimming. This sample lists around 1,900,000 clones; around 93% were detected once. The ten largest clones represent 1.5% to 2% of the sample.

Concerning this clone: The antigen this receptor binds is unknown. Base qualities are not recorded, but no much larger clone differs from it by a single base.

Points the paper makes about the study in general: Based on pairwise subsampling, the degree of clonotype sharing among donors was expected to be affected by sequencing depth. Because the study included only a small number of donors, the genetic and exposure-history diversity represented was limited. Larger estimated clonotype richness was generally found for naive subsets than for memory subsets. Sharing across a few donors was observed for around 5% of naive CD4, under 4% of naive CD8, roughly 2.4% of memory CD4, and 0.4% of memory CD8 clonotypes. Sampling was restricted to blood, and TCR repertoires in tissue are likely to differ from TCR repertoires in blood. Higher generation probabilities were observed for clonotypes shared by all four sorted-subset donors than for non-shared clonotypes. Even with the large sequencing depth, rarefaction of the sorted-subset datasets indicated that sequencing was incomplete.

CD8 naive samples were obtained by positive selection for CCR7 among CD45RO-negative cells, yielding a CD45RA+CCR7+ population from which TemRA cells were excluded. Healthy HIV-negative adults with no recently reported acute infections or vaccinations were included as donors. Only Caucasian adults living in Nashville, Tennessee, USA were represented among the donors. After blood collection by leukapheresis, PBMCs were isolated using Ficoll-Histopaque density gradient centrifugation and then cryopreserved in the vapor phase of liquid nitrogen. Analytical flow cytometry was used to check the purity and quantity of every magnetically sorted T cell population. Genomic DNA was isolated from every sorted fraction and measured by UV absorbance on a Nanodrop 2000c. This clonotype was sampled from a man younger than 35 in good health. Some clones in this sample may be carry-over from other donors' samples. Sequencing was performed on naive CD8+ T cells from PBMCs. According to the study, the label for this sample's cell subset or site signals: CD45RA+CCR7+.

The nucleotides are TGCGCCAGCAGTGAGTCTTGGGAGCAGTTCTTC. Translated, this is CASSESWEQFF. The V and J segments used are TRBV10-2 and TRBJ2-1; the D gene lacks a confident call. From the cysteine up to the phenylalanine, the CDR3 has a length of 11 residues. Of the read, only the CDR3 DNA is kept; its 33 bases are in frame from base 1. V lost 0 bases and J lost 10 bases; the stretch between them is 4 bases long. CDR1 and CDR2 (WSHSY, SAAADI) derive from the germline V gene.